A selection of T cell receptor beta chains follows, all from one sample in a study of cytomegalovirus exposure and HLA in healthy donors. Sequencing used immunoSEQ multiplex PCR; TCRdb keeps in-frame clones, though not all of them. The table has around 98,000 clones, about 81% seen once. Material: PBMCs. These receptors all come from a man aged 40-49 years in good health and CMV-seronegative. Both conserved end residues are part of each CDR3. Fields, in order: CDR3 length, J gene, V gene, CDR3 protein.

length: 13; J: TRBJ1-1; V: TRBV13; CDR3: CASSLGTDTEAFF
length: 13; J: TRBJ1-4; V: TRBV7-2; CDR3: CASSRDSREKLFF
length: 14; J: TRBJ1-2; V: TRBV2; CDR3: CASPGQSPYYGYTF
length: 13; J: TRBJ1-3; V: TRBV12-5; CDR3: CASGPLSGNTIYF
length: 16; J: TRBJ2-7; V: TRBV2; CDR3: CASSDPRTGGSSFQYF
length: 17; J: TRBJ2-3; V: TRBV5-4; CDR3: CASSLVLAGGTTDTQYF
length: 15; J: TRBJ1-5; V: TRBV7-9; CDR3: CASSLGQSSNQPQHF
length: 16; J: TRBJ1-6; V: TRBV2; CDR3: CASSVFTGIVNSPLHF
length: 13; J: TRBJ2-4; V: TRBV5-4; CDR3: CASSLMGGDIQYF
length: 15; J: TRBJ1-3; V: TRBV2; CDR3: CASRSWTVSGNTIYF
length: 15; J: TRBJ2-2; V: TRBV7-2; CDR3: CASSLRPGNTGELFF
length: 13; J: TRBJ1-2; V: TRBV5-4; CDR3: CASSPTGSDGYTF
length: 16; J: TRBJ2-5; V: TRBV9; CDR3: CASSADSRTGRETQYF
length: 15; J: TRBJ1-1; V: TRBV7-9; CDR3: CASSLGRGSGEEAFF
length: 14; J: TRBJ1-2; V: TRBV2; CDR3: CASNPGQGHYGYTF
length: 15; J: TRBJ2-7; V: TRBV27; CDR3: CASSLLAGSGYEQYF
length: 13; J: TRBJ2-1; V: TRBV7-2; CDR3: CASSSPGWGEQFF
length: 13; J: TRBJ1-6; V: TRBV2; CDR3: CATTPRLNSPLHF
length: 14; J: TRBJ1-5; V: TRBV19; CDR3: CASSRQGPYQPQHF
length: 14; J: TRBJ2-1; V: TRBV25-1; CDR3: CASMDPSSYNEQFF
length: 12; J: TRBJ1-5; V: TRBV14; CDR3: CASSPPVQPQHF
length: 13; J: TRBJ1-5; V: TRBV19; CDR3: CASSMTGNQPQHF
length: 16; J: TRBJ2-2; V: TRBV14; CDR3: CASSFRGDTSTGELFF
length: 13; J: TRBJ2-1; V: TRBV6-5; CDR3: CASSYATDDEQFF
length: 15; J: TRBJ1-3; V: TRBV6-1; CDR3: CASSEVGASGNTIYF
length: 12; J: TRBJ1-2; V: TRBV28; CDR3: CASSLGLRGYTF
length: 14; J: TRBJ2-2; V: TRBV5-1; CDR3: CASSLGQAVGELFF
length: 16; J: TRBJ1-4; V: TRBV9; CDR3: CASSVGPGGTNEKLFF
length: 16; J: TRBJ1-1; V: TRBV6-1; CDR3: CASSGLGTGPNTEAFF
length: 11; J: TRBJ1-5; V: TRBV6-6; CDR3: CASGRLQPQHF
length: 16; J: TRBJ2-3; V: TRBV5-4; CDR3: CASSPKTSGVADTQYF
length: 14; J: TRBJ1-1; V: TRBV10-2; CDR3: CASSETGGSTEAFF
length: 14; J: TRBJ2-2; V: TRBV2; CDR3: CASSAQGIPGELFF
length: 18; J: TRBJ1-5; V: TRBV21-1; CDR3: CARNYGTYRYNSNQPQHF
length: 14; J: TRBJ1-2; V: TRBV23-1; CDR3: CASSQSGGGYGYTF
length: 15; J: TRBJ1-1; V: TRBV10-2; CDR3: CASSESPGTGTEAFF
length: 13; J: TRBJ2-7; V: TRBV27; CDR3: CASSPRGLYEQYF
length: 17; J: TRBJ1-2; V: TRBV18; CDR3: CASSPIQGAMTNYGYTF
length: 14; J: TRBJ2-7; V: TRBV9; CDR3: CASSVAGTSYEQYF
length: 19; J: TRBJ2-1; V: TRBV4-1; CDR3: CASSQLSLSMFEIDNEQFF
length: 19; J: TRBJ2-6; V: TRBV5-1; CDR3: CASSLGGQGVGSGANVLTF
length: 15; J: TRBJ1-4; V: TRBV12-5; CDR3: CASGIGGPKNEKLFF
length: 15; J: TRBJ1-5; V: TRBV6-6; CDR3: CASTSDFMRSQPQHF
length: 15; J: TRBJ2-2; V: TRBV15; CDR3: CATRHRALGTGELFF
length: 15; J: TRBJ1-5; V: TRBV2; CDR3: CASNFAGYLYQPQHF
length: 14; J: TRBJ2-5; V: TRBV5-1; CDR3: CASSVQSGQETQYF
length: 15; J: TRBJ2-5; V: TRBV4-1; CDR3: CASSQADRERETQYF
length: 16; J: TRBJ2-7; V: TRBV19; CDR3: CASSPLQGSESYEQYF
length: 15; J: TRBJ2-7; V: TRBV11-2; CDR3: CASSLGGAGEGEQYF
length: 14; J: TRBJ2-7; V: TRBV5-1; CDR3: CASSLGTGKYEQYF
length: 15; J: TRBJ2-3; V: TRBV5-4; CDR3: CASSLISGGADTQYF
length: 16; J: TRBJ2-1; V: TRBV18; CDR3: CASSPGQGASLNEQFF
length: 15; J: TRBJ1-5; V: TRBV6-1; CDR3: CASSEGLYSNQPQHF